The clone carrying this T cell receptor (beta chain) was seen more than once but under ten times. This entry belongs to a study of identical twins. TCRdb passed the 5' RACE reads through MiXCR, listing each CDR3 protein once. The sample has 520,000 or so distinct CDR3 sequences; roughly a fifth are singletons. The CDR3 has 14 amino acids. From germline, CDR1 is SGHDT and CDR2 YYEEEE. V was clipped by 2 bases and J by 4 bases, with 9 bases between them. These data also featured in a second study, about T cells expressing NK-cell markers. According to that study: Investigators obtained TCR beta repertoires from sorted CD3+CD56+NKG2C+, CD3+CD56+NKG2C- and CD3+CD56-NKG2C+ T cells.

The chain combines TRBV5-6 with TRBJ2-2; D is unresolved. The sequencing input was CD4+ T cells sorted from blood. The clonotype originates from a woman aged 18-30 years in good health. CDR3 DNA: TGTGCCAGCAGCTTCCGCGAGCTCACCGGGGAGCTGTTTTTT. Protein product: CASSFRELTGELFF.